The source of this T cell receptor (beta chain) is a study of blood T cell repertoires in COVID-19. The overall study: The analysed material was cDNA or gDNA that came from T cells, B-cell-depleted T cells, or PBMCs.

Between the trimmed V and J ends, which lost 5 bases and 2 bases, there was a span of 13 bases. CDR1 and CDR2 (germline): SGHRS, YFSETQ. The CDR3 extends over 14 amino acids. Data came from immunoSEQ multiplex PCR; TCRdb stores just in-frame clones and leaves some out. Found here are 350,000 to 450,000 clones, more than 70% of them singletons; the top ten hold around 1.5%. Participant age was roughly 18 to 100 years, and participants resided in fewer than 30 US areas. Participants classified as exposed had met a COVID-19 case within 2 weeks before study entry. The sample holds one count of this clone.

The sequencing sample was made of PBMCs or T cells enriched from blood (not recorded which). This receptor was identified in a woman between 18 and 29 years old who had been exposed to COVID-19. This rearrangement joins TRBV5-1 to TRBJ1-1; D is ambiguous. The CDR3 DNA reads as TGCGCCAGCAGTTCACAGCCTTCAAACACTGAAGCTTTCTTT. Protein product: CASSSQPSNTEAFF. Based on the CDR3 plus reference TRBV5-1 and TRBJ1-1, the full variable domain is KAGVTQTPRYLIKTRGQQVTLSCSPISGHRSVSWYQQTPGQGLQFLFEYFSETQRNKGNFPGRFSGRQFSNSRSEMNVSTLELGDSALYLCASSSQPSNTEAFFGQGTRLTVV.